This T cell receptor beta chain was observed in a study of cytomegalovirus exposure and HLA in healthy donors. Study-level results: The study found most TCR sequences rare, yet found some public TCRs in many donors.

The CDR3 extends over 13 amino acids. Looked up from germline, CDR1 is SNHLY and CDR2 is FYNNEI. Trimming stripped 5 bases from V and 10 bases from J, with 15 bases between. This clone was counted only a few times. Its antigen is currently unknown. PCR used 60 Vbeta primers and 13 Jbeta primers. The repertoire was sequenced with immunoSEQ multiplex PCR; TCRdb's copy has only in-frame clones and lacks some. The top ten clones hold approximately 1.2% of a sample with about 130,000 clones, 70% to 85% of them seen once. The V gene is TRBV2, the J gene TRBJ2-1; perhaps TRBD2 as D (5 bases). The sequenced sample was PBMCs. The source of this sequence is a boy younger than 18 in good health and CMV-seronegative. CDR3 residues: CASSSFTTGEQFF. Written as DNA, the CDR3 is TGTGCCAGCAGTTCTTTTACCACGGGAGAGCAGTTCTTC.